A selection of T cell receptor beta chains follows, all from one sample in a study of blood T cell repertoires in COVID-19. Data came from immunoSEQ multiplex PCR; TCRdb stores just in-frame clones and leaves some out. The repertoire holds 250,000 to 300,000 clones, with 75% to 90% as singletons. The source material was PBMCs or T cells enriched from blood (not recorded which). All receptors derive from a woman aged 45-59 years who had recovered from COVID-19. The CDR3 runs from the conserved cysteine through the conserved F or W. A D gene is named only where the DNA matches it firmly. Size values are once, few and many counts, or a class for expanded clones, and some rows have none.

-,TRBJ1-5,-,TRBV21-1,TGTGCCAGCAGCAATCGGACAGGAGGCAATCAGCCCCAGCATTTT,CASSNRTGGNQPQHF
-,TRBJ1-6,-,TRBV7-9,TGTGCCAGCAGCTTAGGGACAGTCCAAAATTCACCCCTCCACTTT,CASSLGTVQNSPLHF
TRBD1,TRBJ1-1,-,TRBV19,TGTGCCAGTAGTATATACCCAAGGGCAGGGGGCTACACTGAAGCTTTCTTT,CASSIYPRAGGYTEAFF
-,TRBJ1-1,-,TRBV14,TGTGCCAGCAGCCGACCCAGCGGTCGGACTGAAGCTTTCTTT,CASSRPSGRTEAFF
-,TRBJ2-1,-,TRBV21-1,TGTGCCAGCAGCAAACTAAAGGCTCGTACAGGGCCCCCCATATCCTACAATGAGCAGTTCTTC,CASSKLKARTGPPISYNEQFF
-,TRBJ1-2,-,TRBV18,TGTGCCAGCTCACTCGCAGGGTTTGTCAATGGCTACACCTTC,CASSLAGFVNGYTF
-,TRBJ1-1,-,TRBV19,TGTGCCAGTAGCATTTCCCCCGGGAGACACACTGAAGCTTTCTTT,CASSISPGRHTEAFF
TRBD2,TRBJ2-2,-,TRBV2,TGTGCCAGCAGTTATTCGGGCGGGAGGGAACCGAACACCGGGGAGCTGTTTTTT,CASSYSGGREPNTGELFF
-,TRBJ2-1,few,TRBV11-3,TGTGCCAGCAGCTTTGGACCGCTAGCCAACAATGAGCAGTTCTTC,CASSFGPLANNEQFF
TRBD1,TRBJ1-2,-,TRBV3-1/TRBV3-2,TGTGCCAGCAGCCAGAGGACAGGGAACTATGGCTACACCTTC,CASSQRTGNYGYTF
-,TRBJ1-2,-,TRBV7-2,TGTGCCAGCAGCTCCCAATATGGCTACACCTTC,CASSSQYGYTF
TRBD1,TRBJ1-5,-,TRBV6-5,TGTGCCAGCAGTTACGACAGGGGCCCCAATCAGCCCCAGCATTTT,CASSYDRGPNQPQHF
TRBD1,TRBJ1-2,-,TRBV7-3,TGTGCCAGCAGCTTAAAGGCGGGACAGGTACACTATGGCTACACCTTC,CASSLKAGQVHYGYTF
-,TRBJ2-2,few,TRBV28,TGTGCCAGCAGTCGGGGTAGGGACACCGGGGAGCTGTTTTTT,CASSRGRDTGELFF
-,TRBJ1-1,-,TRBV7-9,TGTGCCAGCAGCCCACAGGTAACGGCTGAAGCTTTCTTT,CASSPQVTAEAFF
TRBD1,TRBJ1-1,-,TRBV6-5,TGTGCCAGCAGTAAGGGGGCCCCCCCCGGGACTGAAGCTTTCTTT,CASSKGAPPGTEAFF
-,TRBJ2-7,-,TRBV21-1,TGTGCCAGCAGCAAACACCTGGCGGGCTCTAAAGGATCCTACGAGCAGTACTTC,CASSKHLAGSKGSYEQYF
-,TRBJ2-7,-,TRBV23-1,TGCGCCAGCAGTCCCCCAAGCGGTCATTACGAGCAGTACTTC,CASSPPSGHYEQYF
TRBD1,TRBJ1-2,once,TRBV4-1,TGCGCCAGCAGCCAACCCCGACAGGGGGCCATCTATGGCTACACCTTC,CASSQPRQGAIYGYTF
TRBD1,TRBJ1-6,-,TRBV2,TGTGCCAGCGTCCCCAGGGGGAATAATTCACCCCTCCACTTT,CASVPRGNNSPLHF
TRBD1,TRBJ2-1,-,TRBV6-5,TGTGCCAGCAGCCCCTATCGACAGGGTCTGTTCTTC,CASSPYRQGLFF
TRBD1,TRBJ2-2,-,TRBV6-6,TGTGCCAGCAGTGCAACAGGGGCCGGGGAGCTGTTTTTT,CASSATGAGELFF
-,TRBJ1-1,many,TRBV27,TGTGCCAGCAGTGCCCAGGGTCGGACTGAAGCTTTCTTT,CASSAQGRTEAFF
-,TRBJ2-1,-,TRBV5-1,TGCGCCAGCAGCTTGGGGGCCAAAAGCGGCCGCTACAATGAGCAGTTCTTC,CASSLGAKSGRYNEQFF
-,TRBJ1-1,-,TRBV29-1,TGCAGCGCTTTCCCGACAGGAATGAACACTGAAGCTTTCTTT,CSAFPTGMNTEAFF
-,TRBJ2-7,-,TRBV19,TGTGCCAGTAGCCGGGCCAGGGCAGAGGACGAGCAGTACTTC,CASSRARAEDEQYF
-,TRBJ1-1,few,TRBV7-9,TGTGCCAGCAGCCCAGATAACACTGAAGCTTTCTTT,CASSPDNTEAFF
TRBD1,TRBJ2-4,-,TRBV3-1/TRBV3-2,TGTGCCAGCAGCCAAGGGCAGGGGGAAAACATTCAGTACTTC,CASSQGQGENIQYF
-,TRBJ2-1,-,TRBV5-8,TGTGCCAGCAGCCCCGGGAAGGTTCTATCAATCAATGAGCAGTTCTTC,CASSPGKVLSINEQFF
TRBD1,TRBJ1-1,-,TRBV30,TGTGCCTGGAGGCCACAGGGGGCTGGGACTGAAGCTTTCTTT,CAWRPQGAGTEAFF
TRBD1,TRBJ1-2,-,TRBV19,TGTGCCAGTAGTGCGGGACAGGCCGTAGGGGCTACTATGTATGGCTACACCTTC,CASSAGQAVGATMYGYTF
-,TRBJ2-5,-,TRBV18,TGTGCCAGCTCACCGCGGAGAGGGCAAGAGACCCAGTACTTC,CASSPRRGQETQYF
-,TRBJ2-1,-,TRBV7-2,TGTGCCAGCAGCCCAACAAGCGGAGCCTCCTACAATGAGCAGTTCTTC,CASSPTSGASYNEQFF
-,TRBJ1-2,-,TRBV5-6,TGTGCCAGCAGCTGGGGGGACGGGACGACCTATGGCTACACCTTC,CASSWGDGTTYGYTF
-,TRBJ2-7,-,TRBV7-9,TGTGCCAGCAGACAGGGGGGGTTCTACGAGCAGTACTTC,CASRQGGFYEQYF
-,TRBJ2-1,-,TRBV9,TGTGCCAGCAGCGTATACCCCACGGATGAGCAGTTCTTC,CASSVYPTDEQFF
-,TRBJ1-5,-,TRBV19,TGTGCCAGTAGTCCGAAAGGGGCAAATAGCAATCAGCCCCAGCATTTT,CASSPKGANSNQPQHF
TRBD2,TRBJ2-7,once,TRBV11-2,TGTGCCAGCAGCCAAAGCGGGAGGATCTACGAGCAGTACTTC,CASSQSGRIYEQYF
TRBD1,TRBJ2-1,once,TRBV7-9,TGTGCCAGCAGCTTAGGTGCGACAGGGGGCAATGAGCAGTTCTTC,CASSLGATGGNEQFF
TRBD1,TRBJ1-2,-,TRBV5-4,TGTGCCAGCAGCTCGGGACAGAACACCTATGGCTACACCTTC,CASSSGQNTYGYTF
-,TRBJ1-5,-,TRBV19,TGTGCCAGTAGTATTCTAGGGGATAATCAGCCCCAGCATTTT,CASSILGDNQPQHF
TRBD1,TRBJ2-7,once,TRBV28,TGTGCCAGCAGTCCAGTCGCTGGGACAGGACAATCCTACGAGCAGTACTTC,CASSPVAGTGQSYEQYF
TRBD1,TRBJ2-7,-,TRBV20-1,TGCAGTGCTAGTCGGACAGGGGGCGTCTACGAGCAGTACTTC,CSASRTGGVYEQYF
TRBD2,TRBJ2-5,-,TRBV5-1,TGCGCCAGCAGCGACGCGGGAGGGCCTCTGGAGACCCAGTACTTC,CASSDAGGPLETQYF
-,TRBJ2-7,few,TRBV29-1,TGCAGCGTTAGAAAAGATGGGCCCTACGAGCAGTACTTC,CSVRKDGPYEQYF
-,TRBJ1-4,-,TRBV4-1,TGCGCCAGCGGATACGGGGGGCTCACTAATGAAAAACTGTTTTTT,CASGYGGLTNEKLFF